What follows are 28 T cell receptor beta chains derived from one specimen sequenced in a study of shared clonotypes between healthy human individuals. Here immunoSEQ multiplex PCR was the method, and the copy in TCRdb shows in-frame clones only, minus some. The sample has 2 million or so clones, about 95% seen once. Naive CD8 isolation took CD45RO-negative cells positively selected for CCR7 and excluded terminally differentiated effector memory CD45RA+ cells. The source material was naive CD8+ T cells sorted from blood. The source is a young man in good health.

The J gene is TRBJ2-1, the V gene TRBV2, with 15 bases identical to TRBD2. Trimming removed 5 bases from V and 8 bases from J; junction bases left unmatched: 7. From germline, CDR1 is SNHLY and CDR2 FYNNEI. The CDR3 has 16 residues. DNA of the CDR3: TGTGCCAGCAGTACCGGACTAGCGGGGGGGAGGGATGAGCAGTTCTTC. It specifies CASSTGLAGGRDEQFF.

The rearrangement joins TRBV25-1 to TRBJ1-1; TRBD1 agrees at 7 bases. CDR3 size: 11 residues. Germline trimming cut 7 bases from V and 10 bases from J; bases unmatched to any gene: 6. CDR1 is MGHDK, CDR2 SYGVNS, per germline. CDR3 loop: CASTLTGVAFF. The CDR3 coding sequence is TGTGCCAGCACCCTAACAGGGGTAGCTTTCTTT.

The rearrangement joins TRBV9 to TRBJ1-6; TRBD1 agrees at 9 bases. The germline V gene has CDR1 SGDLS and CDR2 YYNGEE. V lost 3 bases, J lost 5 bases, and 9 bases stayed unmatched. The CDR3 has 17 amino acids. The CDR3, as DNA: TGTGCCAGCAGCGACCGGACAGGGGCTTCGGATAATTCACCCCTCCACTTT. Its protein is CASSDRTGASDNSPLHF.

This chain joins TRBV30 and TRBJ1-1, with TRBD1 as a possible D gene (6 bases). CDR1 is GTSNPN, CDR2 SVGIG, per germline (reference sequence). Trimming removed 2 bases at V and 4 bases at J, with 14 bases between. The CDR3 is made up of 14 amino acids. Here the CDR3 reads CAWSYGGPGTEAFF. The CDR3, as DNA: TGTGCCTGGAGTTATGGGGGGCCAGGCACTGAAGCTTTCTTT. The variable domain in full, with the rest retrieved from reference TRBV30 and TRBJ1-1, is SQTIHQWPATLVQPVGSPLSLECTVEGTSNPNLYWYRQAAGRGLQLLFYSVGIGQISSEVPQNLSASRPQDRQFILSSKKLLLSDSGFYLCAWSYGGPGTEAFFGQGTRLTVV.

The chain combines TRBV7-9 with TRBJ1-2, with TRBD1 matching over 9 bases. The V and J ends lost 7 bases and 2 bases, in that order; junction bases with no gene match: 5. The CDR3 runs 14 residues. Per germline, CDR1 SEHNR and CDR2 FQNEAQ (reference sequence). The CDR3 reads CASTGGTGNYGYTF. In nucleotides, the CDR3 is TGTGCCAGCACCGGCGGGACAGGGAACTATGGCTACACCTTC.

This clone was recorded only once. The V and J genes are TRBV2 and TRBJ2-1; 9 positions agree with TRBD1. Trimming cost V 6 bases and J 5 bases; bases outside gene matches: 11. Germline CDR1 reads SNHLY; CDR2 reads FYNNEI. The CDR3 covers 16 residues. CDR3 coding DNA: TGTGCCAGCAGGGAATACTCCGGGACAGGGCACAATGAGCAGTTCTTC. It is translated as CASREYSGTGHNEQFF. Filled out from reference TRBV2 and TRBJ2-1, the complete variable domain reads EPEVTQTPSHQVTQMGQEVILRCVPISNHLYFYWYRQILGQKVEFLVSFYNNEISEKSEIFDDQFSVERPDGSNFTLKIRSTKLEDSAMYFCASREYSGTGHNEQFFGPGTRLTVL.

V is TRBV5-1 and J is TRBJ2-1, with 10 bases fitting TRBD2. V was pared by 7 bases and J by 6 bases, with 7 bases of the junction left unmatched. This CDR3 is built from 14 residues. CDR1 and CDR2 (germline): SGHRS, YFSETQ. The CDR3 here is CASGERGGGNEQFF. The CDR3 DNA reads as TGCGCCAGCGGGGAGCGGGGGGGCGGCAATGAGCAGTTCTTC.

The chain joins TRBV5-1 to TRBJ2-2; D gene ambiguous. The CDR3 length is 14 residues. Per germline, CDR1 SGHRS and CDR2 YFSETQ. Trimming removed 2 bases at V and 5 bases at J, with 10 bases between. In DNA form, the CDR3 reads TGCGCCAGCAGCTTTGCCGGCCATACCGGGGAGCTGTTTTTT. It specifies CASSFAGHTGELFF.

The chain uses TRBV7-3 and TRBJ1-1, with D unclear. The CDR3 totals 15 residues. Germline V gives CDR1 SGHTA, CDR2 FQGTGA. Trimming left V 5 bases short and J 4 bases short, with 17 bases between. The CDR3 bases are TGTGCCAGCAGCACCTTAGGAGGGTGGGGCACTGAAGCTTTCTTT. Protein: CASSTLGGWGTEAFF.

Only one count was recorded for this clone. The CDR3 loop reads CASSVGTLSYNEQFF. CDR3 DNA: TGTGCCAGCAGTGTGGGGACCCTTTCCTACAATGAGCAGTTCTTC. The genes are TRBV2 and TRBJ2-1, with D perhaps given as TRBD1 or TRBD2 (5 bases each). V was cut by 4 bases and J by 1 base, with 11 bases left in between. Germline V gene lookup returns CDR1 SNHLY and CDR2 FYNNEI. This CDR3 contains 15 residues.

V gene TRBV27 combines with J gene TRBJ1-6; D uncertain. V gave up 5 bases and J gave up 5 bases, with 19 bases separating them. Germline V CDR1 and CDR2: MNHEY, SMNVEV (reference sequence). The CDR3 is 17 amino acids. CDR3 DNA: TGTGCCAGCAGTCAAGCCGCGGGGTCTCAGGATAATTCACCCCTCCACTTT. It encodes CASSQAAGSQDNSPLHF.

A remark on this clone: This specimen includes other DNA sequences encoding the same CDR3. The gene calls are TRBV5-1 and TRBJ1-1; D unresolved. Germline V lookup: CDR1 SGHRS, CDR2 YFSETQ. The CDR3 has 12 residues. Trimming stripped 2 bases from V and 5 bases from J, with 7 bases between. CDR3 in amino acids: CASSLRGTEAFF. CDR3 nucleotide sequence: TGCGCCAGCAGCTTAAGAGGGACTGAAGCTTTCTTT.

The chain employs TRBV27 and TRBJ1-6; no clear D. Trimming pared 2 bases from V and 9 bases from J, leaving 8 bases between. The CDR3 sequence is 13 residues long. The V gene's germline CDR1 is MNHEY and CDR2 SMNVEV (reference sequence). The CDR3 sequence: CASSLGSGSPLHF. DNA for the CDR3: TGTGCCAGCAGTTTAGGTAGCGGTTCACCCCTCCACTTT.

This clone has a single count. The CDR3 coding sequence is TGTGCCAGCAGCTTAGCTTTAGATACTAGCACAGATACGCAGTATTTT. Protein: CASSLALDTSTDTQYF. The rearrangement uses TRBV13 and TRBJ2-3, with D hard to call. The CDR3 sequence is 16 residues long. The germline V gene encodes CDR1 PRHDT and CDR2 FYEKMQ (reference sequence). Trimming took off 1 base at V and 0 bases at J, with 11 bases between the two ends.

Note on this clone: The sample has other DNA sequences that encode this CDR3 too. The chain is built from TRBV6-5 and TRBJ2-7; tentative D call: TRBD2 (6 bases). Trimming shortened V by 3 bases and J by 6 bases, and 12 bases separated the two germline ends. This CDR3 is built from 13 residues. The germline gives CDR1 MNHEY, CDR2 SVGAGI. For the CDR3, the DNA is TGTGCCAGCAGTTATTCGAGCGGGTCCGAGCAGTACTTC. This codes for CASSYSSGSEQYF.

This clone was detected only once. This chain uses TRBV15 with TRBJ2-1; tentatively, D is TRBD1 (6 bases). Trimming took off 0 bases at V and 7 bases at J, with 13 bases between the two ends. CDR1 is LNHNV, CDR2 YYDKDF, per germline (reference sequence). CDR3 size: 15 residues. The DNA of the CDR3 is TGTGCCACCAGCAGAGATTTTCAGGGGCCGAATGAGCAGTTCTTC. The encoded protein is CATSRDFQGPNEQFF. Combining the CDR3 with reference TRBV15 and TRBJ2-1 gives the whole variable domain DAMVIQNPRYQVTQFGKPVTLSCSQTLNHNVMYWYQQKSSQAPKLLFHYYDKDFNNEADTPDNFQSRRPNTSFCFLDIRSPGLGDTAMYLCATSRDFQGPNEQFFGPGTRLTVL.

This chain joins TRBV6-5 and TRBJ2-5; D is possibly TRBD1 (7 bases). This CDR3 has 15 amino acids. Germline V gene sequence: CDR1 MNHEY, CDR2 SVGAGI. The ends were cut back, 2 bases at V and 4 bases at J, with 14 bases in the middle. The CDR3 reads CASSYQSGGRETQYF. Written as DNA, the CDR3 is TGTGCCAGCAGTTACCAATCAGGGGGGCGAGAGACCCAGTACTTC.

This clone was found once. The chain is built from TRBV28 and TRBJ1-2; 8 positions agree with TRBD1. V trimming: 1 base; J trimming: 5 bases; junction bases outside the gene matches: 6. The CDR3 has 15 amino acids. The germline V gene has CDR1 MDHEN and CDR2 SYDVKM. In DNA form, the CDR3 reads TGTGCCAGCAGTTTATCACAGGGGGGTGGGTATGGCTACACCTTC. Its protein is CASSLSQGGGYGYTF.

The V and J genes are TRBV2 and TRBJ1-5; tentative D call: TRBD1 (5 bases). V was shortened by 6 bases and J by 7 bases, with 19 bases between the two germline ends. Germline V gene data show CDR1 as SNHLY and CDR2 as FYNNEI. The CDR3 has 15 residues. CDR3 in amino acids: CASSDTGSSIQPQHF. CDR3 bases: TGTGCCAGCAGCGACACAGGTTCGTCCATCCAGCCCCAGCATTTT.

The chain has TRBV6-5 and TRBJ1-2, with 7 bases aligning to TRBD1. V shed 5 bases, J shed 4 bases, and the junction held 7 bases outside the gene matches. This CDR3 contains 14 residues. The germline V gene encodes CDR1 MNHEY and CDR2 SVGAGI. CDR3 region: CASSPTGLGYGYTF. In DNA, the CDR3 is TGTGCCAGCAGTCCGACAGGGTTGGGCTATGGCTACACCTTC.

The chain couples TRBV4-1 to TRBJ2-7, with TRBD1 identical over 7 bases. The junction had 3 bases not matched to a gene; V was cut back by 4 bases and J by 3 bases. This CDR3 comprises 13 residues. CDR1 and CDR2 from the germline V gene are MGHRA and YSYEKL. The CDR3 nucleotides read TGCGCCAGCAGCCCTACAGGGGACTACGAGCAGTACTTC. Protein sequence: CASSPTGDYEQYF.

The sample holds one count of this clone. The chain employs TRBV9 and TRBJ2-3; D is perhaps TRBD1 or TRBD2 (5 bases each). Germline lookup yields CDR1 SGDLS and CDR2 YYNGEE. The CDR3 is 16 residues long. V was trimmed by 0 bases and J by 5 bases, leaving 16 bases between them. The DNA of the CDR3 is TGTGCCAGCAGCGTAGAGGGACGGGAAAACGGAGATACGCAGTATTTT. This translates into CASSVEGRENGDTQYF. The full variable domain, in which reference TRBV9 and TRBJ2-3 provide the parts outside the CDR3, is DSGVTQTPKHLITATGQRVTLRCSPRSGDLSVYWYQQSLDQGLQFLIQYYNGEERAKGNILERFSAQQFPDLHSELNLSSLELGDSALYFCASSVEGRENGDTQYFGPGTRLTVL.

This chain links TRBV4-1 with TRBJ2-2; no definite D call. This CDR3 has 13 residues. Germline CDR1 MGHRA, CDR2 YSYEKL. V gave up 5 bases and J gave up 9 bases, with 13 bases separating them. CDR3 DNA sequence: TGCGCCAGCAGCTTGGGATTGCACTGGGAGCTGTTTTTT. Encoded protein: CASSLGLHWELFF.

This chain uses TRBV27 with TRBJ2-7; D possibly corresponds to TRBD2 (6 bases). The V gene lost 5 bases and the J gene lost 2 bases, with 10 bases spanning the gap. CDR1 MNHEY and CDR2 SMNVEV come from the germline V gene (reference sequence). The CDR3 is made up of 13 amino acids. This CDR3 is CASSAGLPYEQYF. The CDR3 DNA reads as TGTGCCAGCAGTGCGGGACTCCCCTACGAGCAGTACTTC.

The V gene is TRBV2, the J gene TRBJ2-5, with D uncertain. The germline V gene has CDR1 SNHLY and CDR2 FYNNEI. This CDR3 region has 14 residues. Trimming shortened V by 3 bases and J by 3 bases, and 11 bases separated the two germline ends. CDR3: CASSDLADKETQYF. Written as DNA, the CDR3 is TGTGCCAGCAGTGATCTGGCAGACAAAGAGACCCAGTACTTC. Full variable domain (missing parts from reference TRBV2 and TRBJ2-5): EPEVTQTPSHQVTQMGQEVILRCVPISNHLYFYWYRQILGQKVEFLVSFYNNEISEKSEIFDDQFSVERPDGSNFTLKIRSTKLEDSAMYFCASSDLADKETQYFGPGTRLLVL.

Points on this clone: This specimen includes other DNA sequences encoding the same CDR3. This chain links TRBV7-9 with TRBJ1-1; weak D call: TRBD1 (5 bases). Germline-derived CDR1 and CDR2 are SEHNR and FQNEAQ (reference sequence). V lost 1 base and J lost 7, with 7 bases in between. The CDR3 loop spans 12 amino acids. The CDR3 nucleotides are TGTGCCAGCAGCTTAGGGGGCGGTGAAGCTTTCTTT. It translates to CASSLGGGEAFF. Filled out from reference TRBV7-9 and TRBJ1-1, the complete variable domain reads DTGVSQNPRHKITKRGQNVTFRCDPISEHNRLYWYRQTLGQGPEFLTYFQNEAQLEKSRLLSDRFSAERPKGSFSTLEIQRTEQGDSAMYLCASSLGGGEAFFGQGTRLTVV.

In regard to this clone: Other DNA sequences of this sample code for an identical CDR3. V usage is TRBV28 and J usage is TRBJ2-7; no clear D. The CDR3 contains 14 residues. Per the germline V gene, CDR1 is MDHEN and CDR2 is SYDVKM. The V end was cut by 2 bases, the J end by 1 base, with 9 bases between. CDR3 residues: CASSLVGSSYEQYF. The CDR3 DNA follows: TGTGCCAGCAGTTTAGTGGGCAGTTCCTACGAGCAGTACTTC. Complete variable domain (other parts from reference TRBV28 and TRBJ2-7): DVKVTQSSRYLVKRTGEKVFLECVQDMDHENMFWYRQDPGLGLRLIYFSYDVKMKEKGDIPEGYSVSREKKERFSLILESASTNQTSMYLCASSLVGSSYEQYFGPGTRLTVT.

As to this clone: This CDR3 is also generated by other DNA sequences in the sample. This chain joins TRBV6-5 and TRBJ2-6; D gene ambiguous. V was clipped by 6 bases and J by 0 bases, with 3 bases between them. The CDR3 length is 13 residues. Looked up from germline, CDR1 is MNHEY and CDR2 is SVGAGI. The CDR3 DNA is TGTGCCAGCAGCTCCTCTGGGGCCAACGTCCTGACTTTC. Residues: CASSSSGANVLTF.